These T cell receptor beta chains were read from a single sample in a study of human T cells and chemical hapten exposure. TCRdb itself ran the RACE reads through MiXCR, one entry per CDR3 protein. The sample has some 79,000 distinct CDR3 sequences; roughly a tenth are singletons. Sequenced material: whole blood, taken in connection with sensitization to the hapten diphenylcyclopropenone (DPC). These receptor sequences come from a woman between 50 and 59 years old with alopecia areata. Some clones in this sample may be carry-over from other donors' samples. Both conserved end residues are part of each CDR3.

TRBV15	CATSRGFGSRAGELFF
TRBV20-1	CSARFSGRARSTEQFF
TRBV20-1	CSVPGRSDYGYTF
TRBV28	CASSTGGNEQFF
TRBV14	CASSPGLAGVYQFF
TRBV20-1	CSATGPVHEQYF
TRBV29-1	CSVQGGGNEQFF
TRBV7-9	CASSLGYQPQHF
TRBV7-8	CASSLTSGDLDTQYF
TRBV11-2	CASNPGLQETQYF
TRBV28	CASTTGTAYEQYF
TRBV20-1	CSAGLAPYNEQFF
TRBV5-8	CASSLGGSSSPLHF
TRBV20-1	CSARGSGLTGAEKLFF
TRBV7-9	CASSLVSRKAGELFF
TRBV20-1	CSASPGGQGYTF
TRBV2	CASSGGLISYEQYF
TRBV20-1	CSAGTGTGGQPQHF
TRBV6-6	CASRDRVGDQPQHF
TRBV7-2	CASSREWGGGELFF
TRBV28	CASSFYGGSSYEQYF
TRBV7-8	CASGLVGRNYGYTF
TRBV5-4	CASSLGSSNTGELFF
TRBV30	CAWSGKRNNEQFF
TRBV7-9	CASSLFSGGNYEQYF
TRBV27	CASRSQVTGKRNTEAFF
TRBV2	CASSDGRADTQYF
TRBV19	CASSPRQGGITGELFF
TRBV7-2	CASSHQGRSRGTEAFF
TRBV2	CASMGQGVYEQYF
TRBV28	CASSFTGRSNQPQHF
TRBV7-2	CASSPGVETQYF
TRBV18	CASSPPGTGGNEQFF
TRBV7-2	CASSLATGLPTYEQYF
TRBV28	CASRLAGTYEQYF
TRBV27	CASSLPRLFVQYF
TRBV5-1	CASSWNRDRGYTF
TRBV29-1	CSVGTSGREQFF
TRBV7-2	CASSLRGADLGYGYTF
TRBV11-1	CASSLFVTGVSYNEQFF
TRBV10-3	CAISEVTALSKAFF
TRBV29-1	CSVESDTPYEQYF
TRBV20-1	CSARVHRSSFDYEQYF
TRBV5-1	CASSLAGTTNTDTQYF
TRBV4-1	CASSQGVRAKIYNEQFF
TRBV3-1	CASSQDFGGSSYNEQFF
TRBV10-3	CAISGQNYGYTF
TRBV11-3	CASSFVGLAETAGETQYF
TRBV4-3	CASSQDVLAGGAGELFF
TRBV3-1	CASSDNDGSYEQYF
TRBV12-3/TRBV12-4	CASSLALGLAGAKSSYNEQFF
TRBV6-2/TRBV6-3	CASSYIGQNTEAFF
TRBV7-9	CASSLGLAGVSDTQYF
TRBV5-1	CASSIDSSGANVLTF
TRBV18	CASSPPGQGLLGEQYF
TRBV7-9	CASSSDRSYNEQFF